The sequence of this TCR beta chain was determined in a study of blood T cell repertoires in COVID-19. Turning to the study itself: The study drew acute and convalescent COVID-19 samples from the United States, Italy and Spain.

Produced via immunoSEQ multiplex PCR; TCRdb's table is partial and in-frame only. Of under 250,000 clones in the sample, over 75% were seen once. The CDR3 runs to 16 residues. Trimming removed 3 bases at V and 4 bases at J, with 16 bases between. CDR1 and CDR2 from the germline V gene are KGHSH and LQKENI. The receptor's source is a woman of 80 years or more with acute or convalescent COVID-19. This chain uses TRBV18 with TRBJ2-1, with D perhaps matching TRBD1 (6 bases). Sequenced input: peripheral blood. The CDR3 spells CASSPPVQGLYNEQFF. In DNA, the CDR3 is TGTGCCAGCTCACCCCCCGTACAGGGTCTTTACAATGAGCAGTTCTTC.